This T cell receptor (beta chain) was retrieved from a study of blood T cell repertoires in COVID-19. Study information: Samples representing acute and convalescent COVID-19 were sourced from the United States, Italy and Spain.

Source study methods: Reference gene primer amplification yielded estimated nucleated cell counts. Using immunoSEQ multiplex PCR, the repertoire was profiled, and TCRdb retains in-frame clones only, with some absent. The V and J calls and the clone size are those of that table, but D and trimming were determined from the DNA. The table shows 150,000 to 160,000 clones, with 85% to 90% occurring only once. Germline assignment: CDR1 SGHVS and CDR2 FNYEAQ. Trimming left V 5 bases short and J 0 bases short, with 11 bases between. This CDR3 spans 15 amino acids. The chain is built from TRBV7-6 and TRBJ2-1; D call uncertain. Sequenced input: peripheral blood. This TCR was sampled from a woman aged 40 to 50 with acute or convalescent COVID-19. CDR3 region: CASSNRLSSYNEQFF. The CDR3 DNA follows: TGTGCCAGCAGCAATAGACTCAGCTCCTACAATGAGCAGTTCTTC.